This paragraph reports one T cell receptor (beta chain). What it recognizes is unknown. These data belong to a study of CD8 T cells in ankylosing spondylitis. Findings of the study overall: Made up of fewer than 10 highly homologous variants, a TCR beta motif appeared characteristic of ankylosing spondylitis blood.

For TCR beta, libraries came from quantitative 5'-RACE with molecular barcodes. From the 5' RACE reads, TCRdb called clonotypes with MiXCR, one entry per CDR3 protein. The sample has 470,000 or so distinct CDR3 sequences, about 24% seen once; the top ten hold about 1%. This CDR3 has 16 amino acids. From germline, CDR1 is DFQATT and CDR2 SNEGSKA (reference sequence). V shed 3 bases, J shed 5 bases, and the junction held 14 bases outside the gene matches. Sequencing was performed on blood, either unsorted or a sorted T cell fraction (not recorded which). The gene calls are TRBV20-1 and TRBJ2-7; 9 bases align to TRBD2. The TCR originated in a male donor with ankylosing spondylitis. This chain's CDR3 is CSASLLAGIAVDEQYF. In nucleotides, the CDR3 is TGCAGTGCTAGTCTCCTAGCGGGAATCGCCGTGGACGAGCAGTACTTC.